The clone carrying this TCR beta chain turned up a few times. Its antigen is not identified. The data are from a study of graft-versus-host responses after intestinal transplantation. Study background: The recipients all started with anti-thymocyte globulin induction and then took tacrolimus and steroids for 3 to 4 years. Points from the study as a whole: Patients who carried graft-donor T cell macrochimerism also had high graft-versus-host to host-versus-graft clonal ratios in their allografts. Detection of GvH clones occurred in recipient marrow, and some had their first appearance in ileum or blood. Early HvG declines after transplant were associated with peak circulating GvH clone levels.

TCRdb's copy holds only in-frame clones and misses some; the assay was immunoSEQ multiplex PCR. The table shows about 25,000 clones, with around 94% occurring only once. Losses at the gene ends were 7 bases for V and 3 bases for J; bases not matched to a gene: 6. CDR1 is LNHDA, CDR2 SQIVND, per germline (reference sequence). The CDR3 extends over 14 amino acids. The origin of this receptor is a human patient who received an intestinal transplant, so some T cells may come from the graft donor. The chain employs TRBV19 and TRBJ2-1, with 7 positions matching TRBD2. The material was PBMCs, obtained 156 days after intestinal transplant. The CDR3 here is CASTFGGSYNEQFF. The CDR3 DNA follows: TGTGCCAGTACATTCGGCGGGAGCTACAATGAGCAGTTCTTC. Full variable domain (missing parts from reference TRBV19 and TRBJ2-1): DGGITQSPKYLFRKEGQNVTLSCEQNLNHDAMYWYRQDPGQGLRLIYYSQIVNDFQKGDIAEGYSVSREKKESFPLTVTSAQKNPTAFYLCASTFGGSYNEQFFGPGTRLTVL.